A selection of T cell receptor beta chains follows, all from one sample in a study of T cells in Graves' hyperthyroidism and ophthalmopathy. TCRdb re-called the multiplex PCR reads through MiXCR, storing one row per CDR3 protein. The table has some 620,000 distinct CDR3 sequences, 16% seen once. Sequencing was performed on blood. Receptor source: a woman aged 25 to 39 with Graves' hyperthyroidism. Each CDR3 is given with its conserved first and last residue. A D gene is named only where the DNA matches it firmly. Part of the rows lack a size; the others show once, few, many or a class for expanded clones.

D gene	J gene	V gene	clone size	CDR3 protein	CDR3 DNA
TRBD1	TRBJ2-6	TRBV2	many	CASSHQGAIGANVLTF	TGTGCCAGCAGTCACCAGGGGGCGATTGGGGCCAACGTCCTGACTTTC
.	TRBJ1-5	TRBV19	.	CASEQVYSNQPQHF	TGTGCCAGCGAACAGGTATATAGCAATCAGCCCCAGCATTTT
TRBD1	TRBJ2-5	TRBV6-2/TRBV6-3	many	CASSRTGRETQYF	TGTGCCAGCAGTAGGACAGGCCGAGAGACCCAGTACTTC
.	TRBJ2-2	TRBV30	many	CAWRIMGELFF	TGTGCCTGGAGGATTATGGGGGAGCTGTTTTTT
.	TRBJ2-2	TRBV7-3	.	CASSPEGGRFRAGELFF	TGTGCCAGCAGCCCGGAAGGTGGCAGGTTTCGGGCCGGGGAGCTGTTTTTT
TRBD2	TRBJ2-7	TRBV20-1	.	CSARYAGGFYEQYF	TGCAGTGCTAGATACGCGGGAGGCTTCTACGAGCAGTACTTC
.	TRBJ2-2	TRBV6-1	many	CASSEAPDSGELFF	TGTGCCAGCAGTGAAGCGCCCGACAGCGGGGAGCTGTTTTTT
TRBD2	TRBJ2-7	TRBV27	.	CASSLFGTSPEQYF	TGTGCCAGCAGTTTATTCGGGACTAGCCCCGAGCAGTACTTC
TRBD2	TRBJ2-1	TRBV20-1	many	CSAPPTSGSHEQFF	TGCAGTGCCCCTCCTACTAGCGGGAGCCATGAGCAGTTCTTC
.	TRBJ1-6	TRBV12-3/TRBV12-4	few	CASAVNRFNNSPLHF	TGTGCCAGCGCCGTAAACAGGTTTAATAATTCACCCCTCCACTTT